The rows below give T cell receptor beta chains drawn from one sample of a study of T cell changes during pregnancy in multiple sclerosis. Sequenced by immunoSEQ multiplex PCR; TCRdb stores in-frame clones only, minus some. This sample has over 70,000 clones, with 85% to 95% found just once. The input for sequencing was peripheral blood, taken in the first trimester of pregnancy. These receptors were obtained from a female donor in good health, enrolled as a control in a pregnancy study. Both conserved end residues are part of each CDR3. A D gene is named only where the DNA matches it firmly. The size entry is marked missing in some rows and otherwise reads once, few, many or a size class.

CDR3 protein: CAWSVLDEKLFF
CDR3 DNA: TGTGCCTGGAGTGTACTTGATGAAAAACTGTTTTTT
V gene: TRBV30
clone size: -
D gene: -
J gene: TRBJ1-4

CDR3 protein: CASSLDGPSGNTIYF
CDR3 DNA: TGTGCCAGCAGCTTAGATGGCCCCTCTGGAAACACCATATATTTT
V gene: TRBV7-6
clone size: -
D gene: -
J gene: TRBJ1-3

CDR3 protein: CASSAHQGAYGYTF
CDR3 DNA: TGTGCCAGCAGCGCCCACCAGGGGGCCTATGGCTACACCTTC
V gene: TRBV9
clone size: -
D gene: TRBD1
J gene: TRBJ1-2

CDR3 protein: CASSYLGQGDGYTF
CDR3 DNA: TGTGCCAGCAGTTACTTAGGACAGGGTGATGGCTACACCTTC
V gene: TRBV6-5
clone size: few
D gene: TRBD1
J gene: TRBJ1-2

CDR3 protein: CASSLAGGSTDTQYF
CDR3 DNA: TGCGCCAGCAGCCTAGCGGGGGGTAGCACAGATACGCAGTATTTT
V gene: TRBV4-1
clone size: -
D gene: TRBD2
J gene: TRBJ2-3

CDR3 protein: CATAGTGVGTPLHF
CDR3 DNA: TGTGCCACCGCCGGGACAGGGGTGGGAACACCCCTCCACTTT
V gene: TRBV28
clone size: -
D gene: TRBD1
J gene: TRBJ1-6

CDR3 protein: CASSYSGTATNEKLFF
CDR3 DNA: TGTGCCAGCAGTTACTCGGGGACAGCAACTAATGAAAAACTGTTTTTT
V gene: TRBV6-6
clone size: -
D gene: TRBD1
J gene: TRBJ1-4

CDR3 protein: CASSPDRRATNEKLFF
CDR3 DNA: TGTGCCAGCTCTCCGGACAGGCGTGCAACTAATGAAAAACTGTTTTTT
V gene: TRBV18
clone size: -
D gene: TRBD1
J gene: TRBJ1-4

CDR3 protein: CASSLRGGTEAFF
CDR3 DNA: TGTGCCAGCAGCTTACGAGGGGGCACTGAAGCTTTCTTT
V gene: TRBV7-9
clone size: -
D gene: -
J gene: TRBJ1-1

CDR3 protein: CASSQVLGSGNGYTF
CDR3 DNA: TGTGCCAGCAGCCAAGTGCTCGGCTCCGGGAATGGCTACACCTTC
V gene: TRBV14
clone size: -
D gene: -
J gene: TRBJ1-2

CDR3 protein: CAISSPVLYEQYF
CDR3 DNA: TGTGCCATCAGTTCCCCGGTTCTCTACGAGCAGTACTTC
V gene: TRBV10-3
clone size: -
D gene: -
J gene: TRBJ2-7

CDR3 protein: CASSPGARATEAFF
CDR3 DNA: TGTGCCAGCTCACCAGGGGCTCGGGCCACTGAAGCTTTCTTT
V gene: TRBV18
clone size: -
D gene: -
J gene: TRBJ1-1

CDR3 protein: CASSQDRQGTMNTGELFF
CDR3 DNA: TGCGCCAGCAGCCAAGATCGACAGGGCACAATGAACACCGGGGAGCTGTTTTTT
V gene: TRBV4-3
clone size: -
D gene: TRBD1
J gene: TRBJ2-2

CDR3 protein: CASSQWDREKYEQFF
CDR3 DNA: TGTGCCAGCAGCCAATGGGACAGGGAAAAGTATGAGCAGTTCTTC
V gene: TRBV4-2
clone size: -
D gene: TRBD1
J gene: TRBJ2-1

CDR3 protein: CASSLDSLYGYTF
CDR3 DNA: TGTGCCAGCAGTTTGGACAGTCTCTATGGCTACACCTTC
V gene: TRBV7-2
clone size: -
D gene: -
J gene: TRBJ1-2

CDR3 protein: CASSLAAVSEAFF
CDR3 DNA: TGTGCCAGCAGCTTAGCCGCGGTGAGTGAAGCTTTCTTT
V gene: TRBV7-9
clone size: -
D gene: -
J gene: TRBJ1-1

CDR3 protein: CASSLDGNSPLHF
CDR3 DNA: TGTGCCAGCAGTTTAGACGGGAATTCACCCCTCCACTTT
V gene: TRBV28
clone size: -
D gene: -
J gene: TRBJ1-6

CDR3 protein: CASSLSSTGAIFF
CDR3 DNA: TGTGCCAGCAGCTTGTCCTCTACAGGGGCGATCTTTTTC
V gene: TRBV5-4
clone size: -
D gene: TRBD1
J gene: TRBJ1-2

CDR3 protein: CASSYRTGSSEAFF
CDR3 DNA: TGCGCCAGCAGTTATAGGACAGGGAGTTCTGAAGCTTTCTTT
V gene: TRBV4-3
clone size: -
D gene: TRBD1
J gene: TRBJ1-1

CDR3 protein: CASTFSSTSTDTQYF
CDR3 DNA: TGCGCCAGCACCTTCTCTTCCACTAGCACAGATACGCAGTATTTT
V gene: TRBV5-1
clone size: -
D gene: -
J gene: TRBJ2-3

CDR3 protein: CASSQEGRVATEAFF
CDR3 DNA: TGCGCCAGCAGCCAAGAGGGCAGGGTGGCGACTGAAGCTTTCTTT
V gene: TRBV4-3
clone size: -
D gene: -
J gene: TRBJ1-1

CDR3 protein: CASSQDARDGDTQYF
CDR3 DNA: TGCGCCAGCAGCCAAGATGCGAGGGATGGTGATACGCAGTATTTT
V gene: TRBV4-3
clone size: -
D gene: -
J gene: TRBJ2-3